One T cell receptor beta chain is described in this entry. The antigen is unknown. One junction end does not reproduce the germline sequence, and a read error may be involved. This entry belongs to a study of blood T cells in healthy people across ages. This CDR3 is 16 amino acids long. Germline lookup yields CDR1 MNHEY and CDR2 SMNVEV (reference sequence). Study conclusions and caveats: Long-lived and aged donors differed, with more naive CD4+ cells and higher diversity in the long-lived. Researchers said unsorted PBMCs prevented a conclusive naive versus antigen-experienced comparison. Diversity estimates drawn from one million T cells were deemed underestimates.

Using a J-beta primer mix together with a sample-barcoded 5' primer, a second PCR was run for roughly 6 to 12 cycles. From the 5' RACE reads, TCRdb called clonotypes with MiXCR, one entry per CDR3 protein. The top ten clones hold 5% to 7% of a sample with over 1,300,000 distinct CDR3 sequences, 59% of them seen once. This chain connects TRBV27 to TRBJ2-1, with D possibly being TRBD1 (6 bases). This receptor was obtained from a man aged 18 to 29 in good health. The specimen sequenced was blood. The CDR3 DNA reads TGTGCCAGCGGGTGGGTACCAGGACAGAGAAGGGATGAGCAATTCTTC. Encoded protein: CASGWVPGQRRDEQFF.